Listed below are T cell receptor beta chains from one sample, sequenced in a study of T-cell memory formation after mild COVID-19. TCRdb independently ran MiXCR on the 5' RACE reads; one entry per CDR3 protein. The sample lists a few hundred thousand distinct CDR3 sequences, over 25% occurring once. The sequenced sample was PBMCs or a T cell subset sorted from them (not recorded which). The receptors here all came from an adult woman who had mild COVID-19 (a few samples of this study predate the infection). Cell type and time point are not known. CDR3s include the opening cysteine and the closing phenylalanine or tryptophan. The order of the fields is D gene, V gene, clone size, J gene, CDR3 DNA, CDR3 protein. D genes are given only for firm matches. Size is omitted from some rows. Given values are once, few, many or a class for expanded clones.

>NA|TRBV12-3/TRBV12-4|NA|TRBJ1-1
TGTGCCAGCACCCGATTAACTTCCCCTTTCTTT
CASTRLTSPFF
>NA|TRBV21-1|few|TRBJ2-5
TGTGCCAGCACCCCAGGGCCCGGGGAGACCCAGTACTTC
CASTPGPGETQYF
>TRBD2|TRBV29-1|NA|TRBJ2-1
TGCAGCGTTGGGGGGTATCGGCCGGGAGGGCCGCGAAATGAGCAGTTCTTC
CSVGGYRPGGPRNEQFF
>NA|TRBV6-5|few|TRBJ1-2
TGTGCCAGCAGTAGGAACCAGGGATTGTATGGCTACACCTTC
CASSRNQGLYGYTF
>NA|TRBV6-6|NA|TRBJ2-7
TGTGCCAGCAGTTACTACGTCCCGAGGAGCTACGAGCAGTACTTC
CASSYYVPRSYEQYF
>TRBD1|TRBV15|few|TRBJ2-1
TGTGCCACCAGCAGGACCACAGGGGTTCGAGAGCAGTTCTTC
CATSRTTGVREQFF
>TRBD1|TRBV29-1|NA|TRBJ2-7
TGCAGCGTTGAGGGCGACAGGGCCTCGAGTTACGAGCAGTACTTC
CSVEGDRASSYEQYF
>NA|TRBV18|NA|TRBJ1-1
TGTGCCAGCTCACCACTCGAATTCACAAACACTGAAGCTTTCTTT
CASSPLEFTNTEAFF
>NA|TRBV6-5|few|TRBJ2-4
TGTGCCAGCAGGAGCCCAAGTGTTAACATTCAGTACTTC
CASRSPSVNIQYF
>NA|TRBV7-9|few|TRBJ1-5
TGTGCCAGCGCCGGGGTTTCTGATCAGCCCCAGCATTTT
CASAGVSDQPQHF
>NA|TRBV14|few|TRBJ1-2
TGTGCCAGCAGCCAACAATCCCTTGGCAGTTCGTTTGCTAACTATGGCTACACCTTC
CASSQQSLGSSFANYGYTF
>NA|TRBV27|NA|TRBJ2-1
TGTGCCAGCAGTTTCCAGGGGGGCCGAGATGAGCAGTTCTTC
CASSFQGGRDEQFF
>TRBD2|TRBV5-1|few|TRBJ2-1
TGCGCCAGCAGCCGGGGACTAGCGGGGGAACACGATGAGCAGTTCTTC
CASSRGLAGEHDEQFF
>NA|TRBV28|many|TRBJ2-2
TGTGCCAGCAGTTTACCTGGCGGGGAGCTGTTTTTT
CASSLPGGELFF
>NA|TRBV3-1|NA|TRBJ2-1
TGTGCCAGCAGCCAAGACCGAAAGGTGAGCTCCTACAATGAGCAGTTCTTC
CASSQDRKVSSYNEQFF
>NA|TRBV10-3|NA|TRBJ2-3
TGTGCCATCAGTGGGCAGAGTTCTAGCACAGATACGCAGTATTTT
CAISGQSSSTDTQYF
>NA|TRBV4-1|NA|TRBJ1-1
TGCGCCAGCATCCAAGTTCGCCCCGGGAAGACTGAAGCTTTCTTT
CASIQVRPGKTEAFF
>TRBD2|TRBV20-1|few|TRBJ2-7
TGCAGTGCTAGAGTTTCAACCGGGACTAGGGGCTACGAGCAGTACTTC
CSARVSTGTRGYEQYF
>NA|TRBV12-3/TRBV12-4|NA|TRBJ1-5
TGTGCCAGCAGTTTACAGGGTGTGGGTCAGCCCCAGCATTTT
CASSLQGVGQPQHF
>NA|TRBV6-2/TRBV6-3|NA|TRBJ1-1
TGTGCCAGCAGTTACTCGGTCACTCCTGAAGCTTTCTTT
CASSYSVTPEAFF
>TRBD1|TRBV4-1|NA|TRBJ1-1
TGCGCCAGCAGCCAAGATTCAGGGGGACCTGAAGCTTTCTTT
CASSQDSGGPEAFF
>NA|TRBV13|NA|TRBJ2-7
TGTGCCAGCAGCTTAGCGGTTAGCGGCTACGAGCAGTACTTC
CASSLAVSGYEQYF
>TRBD1|TRBV7-9|NA|TRBJ1-4
TGTGCCAGCAGCTTAGGGACAGGGACTAATGAAAAACTGTTTTTT
CASSLGTGTNEKLFF
>NA|TRBV24-1|NA|TRBJ2-1
TGTGCCACCAGTGATTTGCGCGCCGGGGGTTCCTACAATGAGCAGTTCTTC
CATSDLRAGGSYNEQFF
>TRBD1|TRBV6-5|few|TRBJ1-2
TGTGCCAGCACTGCGGACAGGACGGGTGGCTACACCTTC
CASTADRTGGYTF
>TRBD2|TRBV9|few|TRBJ2-1
TGTGCCAGCAGCGGCCATCCTCGGGGACTAGCGGGAGGCGATGAGCAGTTCTTC
CASSGHPRGLAGGDEQFF
>NA|TRBV6-2/TRBV6-3|NA|TRBJ2-1
TGTGCCAGCAGTTACACGGGGGTTTTAGGGGCCAATGAGCAGTTCTTC
CASSYTGVLGANEQFF
>TRBD1|TRBV20-1|few|TRBJ1-2
TGCAGTGCTAGAGTCCCGGGACAGGGTCGAGGCTACACCTTC
CSARVPGQGRGYTF
>TRBD2|TRBV6-2/TRBV6-3|few|TRBJ2-5
TGTGCCAGCAGTTCGTTGTGGACTAGCGGGGAGACCCAGTACTTC
CASSSLWTSGETQYF
>NA|TRBV29-1|NA|TRBJ2-5
TGCAGCGTTGGAGCGGACCAAGAGACCCAGTACTTC
CSVGADQETQYF
>TRBD1|TRBV6-2/TRBV6-3|few|TRBJ2-7
TGTGCCAGCAGCCTCTACGCCGGGACAGGGGGAGACGAGCAGTACTTC
CASSLYAGTGGDEQYF
>NA|TRBV5-1|few|TRBJ2-5
TGCGCCAGCAGCTTGGAAGTGGGATACCAAGAGACCCAGTACTTC
CASSLEVGYQETQYF
>NA|TRBV12-3/TRBV12-4|NA|TRBJ1-5
TGTGCCAGCAGTTTACAAGGGGCATTAAGCAATCAGCCCCAGCATTTT
CASSLQGALSNQPQHF
>NA|TRBV28|few|TRBJ2-7
TGTGCCAGCAGTTTCACTCTCAACGAGCAGTACTTC
CASSFTLNEQYF
>TRBD1|TRBV7-9|few|TRBJ2-7
TGTGCCAGCAGCCTAGAACTCACAGGGGGCTACGAGCAGTACTTC
CASSLELTGGYEQYF
>TRBD1|TRBV9|once|TRBJ2-7
TGTGCCAGCAGCGTAGCTTGGGGACAGAGCTACGAGCAGTACTTC
CASSVAWGQSYEQYF
>TRBD2|TRBV20-1|many|TRBJ2-2
TGCAGTGCTAGAGCTAGCGGGCCGTTGGGCGGGGAGCTGTTTTTT
CSARASGPLGGELFF
>TRBD1|TRBV5-6|once|TRBJ2-5
TGTGCCAGCAGCGCACCACGGGACCGGGACAGGGAAGAGACCCAGTACTTC
CASSAPRDRDREETQYF
>TRBD1|TRBV12-3/TRBV12-4|NA|TRBJ1-2
TGTGCCAGCAGCCTCCGGGACAGTTATGGCTACACCTTC
CASSLRDSYGYTF
>NA|TRBV27|few|TRBJ1-6
TGTGCCAGCAGTTTAAGGGGGGCTTGGGGTAATTCACCCCTCCACTTT
CASSLRGAWGNSPLHF
>NA|TRBV3-1|few|TRBJ2-7
TGTGCCAGCAGCCAGTCGGGCCTAGTTGGCTACGAGCAGTACTTC
CASSQSGLVGYEQYF
>TRBD1|TRBV12-3/TRBV12-4|few|TRBJ2-7
TGTGCCAGCAGTCCACTTTTCGGGACAGGGGGCGTGTACGAGCAGTACTTC
CASSPLFGTGGVYEQYF
>NA|TRBV12-3/TRBV12-4|few|TRBJ2-3
TGTGCCAGCAGTTTAAGTTTGGGGCTAACTATGGGGACAGATACGCAGTATTTT
CASSLSLGLTMGTDTQYF
>TRBD1|TRBV11-3|few|TRBJ2-3
TGTGCCAGCAGCTTGACAGGGCACACAGATACGCAGTATTTT
CASSLTGHTDTQYF
>NA|TRBV12-3/TRBV12-4|many|TRBJ2-7
TGTGCCAGCAGTTCAACAGGGTGCGAGCAGTACTTC
CASSSTGCEQYF
>TRBD2|TRBV5-5|many|TRBJ2-1
TGTGCCAGTTCCGTGGCTAGCGGAAACAATGAGCAGTTCTTC
CASSVASGNNEQFF
>NA|TRBV7-2|NA|TRBJ2-7
TGTGCCAGCAGCTTCCACGGGACGACCGATAGCTCCTACGAGCAGTACTTC
CASSFHGTTDSSYEQYF
>TRBD1|TRBV5-1|NA|TRBJ2-7
TGCGCCAGCAGCCAAGGTGAGGGGGCTACCTACGAGCAGTACTTC
CASSQGEGATYEQYF
>NA|TRBV19|NA|TRBJ2-2
TGTGCCAGTAGAGGAGGGGGTTCGACCGGGGAGCTGTTTTTT
CASRGGGSTGELFF
>TRBD1|TRBV3-1|NA|TRBJ2-5
TGTGCCAGCAGCATTCAGGGGGTAGAGACCCAGTACTTC
CASSIQGVETQYF
>NA|TRBV24-1|few|TRBJ2-3
TGTGCCACCAGTGATCTCGTGGATACAGATACGCAGTATTTT
CATSDLVDTDTQYF
>NA|TRBV29-1|few|TRBJ1-5
TGCAGCGTTGTATTAGGGGTCAATCAGCCCCAGCATTTT
CSVVLGVNQPQHF
>NA|TRBV11-2|few|TRBJ1-6
TGTGCCAGCAGCTTAGGGCTGATTAATTCACCCCTCCACTTT
CASSLGLINSPLHF
>NA|TRBV10-3|few|TRBJ2-5
TGTGCCATCAGTGAAGGGCAGGGAGAGGAGACCCAGTACTTC
CAISEGQGEETQYF
>TRBD2|TRBV7-6|few|TRBJ2-1
TGTGCCAGCAGCCCGCGTAGAACGTGGACTAGCGGGGGGAATGAGCAGTTCTTC
CASSPRRTWTSGGNEQFF
>NA|TRBV4-1|few|TRBJ2-7
TGCGCCAGCAGCCAAGAGGGGGCCCAGTTATACGAGCAGTACTTC
CASSQEGAQLYEQYF
>TRBD2|TRBV6-6|NA|TRBJ2-1
TGTGCCAGCAGTTTTAGCGGGATTCTAAATGAGCAGTTCTTC
CASSFSGILNEQFF
>NA|TRBV19|few|TRBJ2-2
TGTGCCAGCGACAATCCAGGAGTCGCCGGGGAGCTGTTTTTT
CASDNPGVAGELFF
>NA|TRBV6-5|once|TRBJ2-1
TGTGCCAGCAGTTACTCAACAGGGCCATCTTTCCCCTACAATGAGCAGTTCTTC
CASSYSTGPSFPYNEQFF